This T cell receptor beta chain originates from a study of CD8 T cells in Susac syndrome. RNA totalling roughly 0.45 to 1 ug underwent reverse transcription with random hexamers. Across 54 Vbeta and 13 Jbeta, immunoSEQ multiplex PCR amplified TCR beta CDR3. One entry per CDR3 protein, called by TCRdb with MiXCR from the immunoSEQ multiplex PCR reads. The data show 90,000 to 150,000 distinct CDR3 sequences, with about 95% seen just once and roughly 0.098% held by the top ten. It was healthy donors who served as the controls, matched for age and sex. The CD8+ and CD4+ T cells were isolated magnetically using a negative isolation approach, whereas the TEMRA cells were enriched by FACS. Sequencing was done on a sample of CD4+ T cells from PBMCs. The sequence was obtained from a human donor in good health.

The CDR3 DNA reads TGTGCCAGCAGCATCTGGACTAGCGGGAGGGAGACCCAGTACTTC. Its protein is CASSIWTSGRETQYF. The chain combines TRBV7-9 with TRBJ2-5; the match to TRBD2 covers 14 bases. This CDR3 has 15 amino acids. Per germline, CDR1 SEHNR and CDR2 FQNEAQ (reference sequence). J lost 5 bases, V lost 5 bases, and 4 bases had no gene match.